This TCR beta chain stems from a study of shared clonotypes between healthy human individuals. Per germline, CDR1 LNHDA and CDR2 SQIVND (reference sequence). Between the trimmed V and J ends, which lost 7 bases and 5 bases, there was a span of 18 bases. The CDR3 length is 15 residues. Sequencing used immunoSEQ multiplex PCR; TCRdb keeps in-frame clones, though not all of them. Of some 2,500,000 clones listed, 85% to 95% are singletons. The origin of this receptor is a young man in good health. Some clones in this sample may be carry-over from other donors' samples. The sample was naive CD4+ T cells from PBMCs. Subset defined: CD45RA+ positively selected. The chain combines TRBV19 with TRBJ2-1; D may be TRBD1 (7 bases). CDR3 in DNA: TGTGCCAGTACTAGGTATGCAGGGGGGAACAATGAGCAGTTCTTC. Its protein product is CASTRYAGGNNEQFF.